Following are 24 T cell receptor delta chains from one sample sequenced in a study of γδ T cells in repeated Plasmodium falciparum infection. Gammadelta T cells were flow-sorted from PBMC into Vgamma9/Vdelta2+ and Vdelta2-negative populations for bulk analysis. TCRdb re-called the multiplex PCR reads with CATT. This sample has over 90,000 delta-chain clones, with 0.9% to 1% found just once. Source material: gamma-delta T cells from blood. The receptors stem from a pool of human donors (malaria-infected and uninfected, not separated).

This clone was recorded at least ten times. TCRdb's protein for this DNA is that of a much larger clone and differs from the translation at residue 18, likely a read error; the protein shown is the DNA translation. The chain recombines TRDV1 with TRDJ1, with a weak D call TRDD2 (6 bases). The germline V gene encodes CDR1 TSWWSYY and CDR2 QGS. There are 23 residues in the CDR3. The V gene lost 3 bases and the J gene lost 3 bases, with 38 bases spanning the gap. CDR3 sequence reads: CALGDHIPVVPPGVLPYADKLIF. The DNA for the CDR3 is TGTGCTCTTGGGGATCACATCCCTGTAGTGCCACCGGGGGTCCTACCGTACGCCGATAAACTCATCTTT.

With regard to this clone: Given a far larger clone just one base away, this is likely a sequencing read error. The identical CDR3 is also encoded by other nucleotide sequences in the sample. This chain connects TRDV2 to TRDJ1; D remains ambiguous. The CDR3 is 14 amino acids. From germline, CDR1 is GEAIGNYY and CDR2 EKD. CDR3 sequence: CACDTVGNTDKLIF. For the CDR3, the DNA is TGTGCCTGTGACACCGTCGGAAACACCGATAAACTAATCTTT.

This clone was seen a few times. This probably arose from a read error, given a far larger clone one base away. The identical CDR3 is also encoded by other nucleotide sequences in the sample. The chain couples TRDV2 to TRDJ1; 8 bases match TRDD3. With 5 bases clipped from V and 0 bases from J, the junction kept 25 bases outside the gene matches. There are 21 residues in the CDR3. Germline V lookup: CDR1 GEAIGNYY, CDR2 EKD. The CDR3 nucleotides read TGTGCCTGTGCCAGGGTCGGGACCGGTATGGTTCTGGGGGAGTACACCGATAAACTCATCTTT. This gives the protein CACARVGTGMVLGEYTDKLIF.

For this clone: With only one base between it and a far larger clone, this is likely a read error. Other DNA sequences of this sample code for an identical CDR3. This sequence joins TRDV2 and TRDJ1; 10 bases are shared with TRDD3. The J gene is absent in TCRdb and was assigned here via DNA matching to germline. The CDR3 covers 16 residues. CDR1 and CDR2 from the germline V gene are GEAIGNYY and EKD. The CDR3 coding sequence is TGCGCCTGTGACAAGTCGATACTGGGGGATACCGATAAACTCATCTTT. This codes for CACDKSILGDTDKLIF.

This clone was observed a handful of times. Only one base separates this from a far larger clonotype, so it likely reflects a read error. Other nucleotide sequences in the sample specify the same CDR3. The gene calls are TRDV1 and TRDJ1; 11 nucleotides line up with TRDD3. Germline matching of the DNA provided the J gene here, since TCRdb leaves it blank. The CDR3 has 16 amino acids. Germline trimming cut 3 bases from V and 5 bases from J; bases unmatched to any gene: 8. Germline V gives CDR1 TSWWSYY, CDR2 QGS. The CDR3 loop is CALGETTGGYLDKLIF. The CDR3 region has the DNA TGTGCTCTTGGGGAGACTACTGGGGGATATTTGGATAAACTCATCTTT.

This clone was seen more than once but under ten times. This DNA's translation differs at residue 6 from TCRdb's protein, which comes from a much larger clone; a read error is likely, and the protein shown is translated from the DNA. This rearrangement joins TRDV1 to TRDJ1, with D maybe TRDD3 (8 bases). TCRdb supplies no J gene; here it was assigned by aligning the nucleotide sequence to germline. From germline, CDR1 is TSWWSYY and CDR2 QGS. Trimming took 5 bases from V and 3 from J, leaving 37 bases between them. CDR3 length: 22 residues. CDR3 DNA sequence: TGTGCTCTTGGGTCTCCGATTCCTTCCTCCCTAAACTGGGGGTCTCCTCCCGATAAACTCATCTTT. Translating gives CALGSPIPSSLNWGSPPDKLIF.

This clone was observed a few times. For this DNA, TCRdb reports the protein of a much larger clone, which diverges at residue 10, most likely from a read error; the protein presented here is translated directly from the DNA. The J gene is TRDJ3, the V gene TRDV2, with D possibly being TRDD3 (6 bases). No J segment appears in TCRdb, so it was assigned here by matching the sequence to germline. The V gene's germline CDR1 is GEAIGNYY and CDR2 EKD. V was shortened by 0 bases and J by 0 bases, with 14 bases between the two germline ends. CDR3 length: 19 residues. The CDR3 spells CACDTVGGEGSWDTRQMFF. The CDR3 DNA follows: TGTGCCTGTGACACCGTTGGGGGGGAAGGCTCCTGGGACACCCGACAGATGTTTTTC.

This clone occurred many times. Other DNA variants within this sample encode the same CDR3. The chain carries TRDV2 and TRDJ3, with 11 bases aligning to TRDD3. The germline V gene encodes CDR1 GEAIGNYY and CDR2 EKD. V lost 2 bases to trimming and J lost 0 bases; unmatched junction nucleotides: 8. This CDR3 contains 20 residues. CDR3 amino acids: CACDKTGGYDPSWDTRQMFF. CDR3 bases: TGTGCCTGTGACAAAACTGGGGGATATGACCCCTCCTGGGACACCCGACAGATGTTTTTC.

This clone was observed a handful of times. A read error likely explains this, since a far larger clone differs by one base. The sample contains more than one DNA sequence encoding this CDR3. The chain links TRDV1 to TRDJ1; TRDD3 agrees at 7 bases. No J segment appears in TCRdb, so it was assigned here by matching the sequence to germline. Losses at the gene ends were 1 base for V and 4 bases for J; bases not matched to a gene: 18. The germline V gene has CDR1 TSWWSYY and CDR2 QGS. This CDR3 comprises 19 residues. CDR3 bases: TGTGCTCTTGGGGAACATAAGGCGGACTGGGGTGCTCGAGTCGATAAACTCATCTTT. Its protein is CALGEHKADWGARVDKLIF.

This clone came up a few times. TCRdb's entry gives the protein of a much larger clone, which mismatches this DNA's translation at residue 9, likely from a read error; the protein reported here is translated from the DNA. The rearrangement uses TRDV1 and TRDJ1; D is possibly TRDD3 (5 bases). No J gene was available from TCRdb, and it was assigned here by a germline match of the DNA. The CDR3 spans 16 residues. The V and J ends lost 4 bases and 1 base respectively, with 16 bases between them. CDR1 is TSWWSYY, CDR2 QGS, per germline. The CDR3 sequence: CALGAPGWAITDKLIF. In DNA, the CDR3 is TGTGCTCTTGGGGCTCCTGGCTGGGCAATCACCGATAAACTCATCTTT.

As to this clone: The protein TCRdb gives is from a much larger clone and does not agree with this DNA's translation at residue 19, likely a read error; the protein shown here comes from the DNA. The chain has TRDV1 and TRDJ1; 7 positions match TRDD3. TCRdb supplies no J gene; here it was assigned by aligning the nucleotide sequence to germline. The CDR3 spans 22 residues. CDR1 is TSWWSYY, CDR2 QGS, per germline. The CDR3 DNA is TGTGCTCTTGGGGAAGTCCCTACAGGACCCCTCTGGGGGTCTCCGTACACCGATAGACTCATCTTT. This translates into CALGEVPTGPLWGSPYTDRLIF.

As to this clone: A far larger clone is just one base off, so this is likely a read error. Other DNA sequences in this sample translate to the same CDR3. The chain links TRDV1 to TRDJ1, with TRDD2 as a possible D gene (5 bases). This CDR3 has 13 amino acids. Trimming took off 5 bases at V and 3 bases at J, with 10 bases between the two ends. Germline lookup yields CDR1 TSWWSYY and CDR2 QGS. The CDR3 reads CALGSPFSDKLIF. DNA for the CDR3: TGTGCTCTTGGGTCACCCTTCTCCGATAAACTCATCTTT.

This clone was detected many times. The TCRdb record carries a much larger clone's protein, which differs from this DNA's translation at residue 19; a read error is the likely cause, and the protein listed here is the DNA translation. The chain has TRDV1 and TRDJ1, with 9 bases that match TRDD3. The CDR3 extends over 23 amino acids. Germline-derived CDR1 and CDR2 are TSWWSYY and QGS. Trimming removed 0 bases from V and 11 bases from J; junction bases left unmatched: 34. CDR3: CALGELPPFPTSGPNYWGRQLIF. The CDR3, as DNA: TGTGCTCTTGGGGAACTCCCCCCCTTTCCTACCAGTGGTCCGAACTACTGGGGGAGACAGCTCATCTTT.

This clone was seen a handful of times. With a far larger clone one base away, a read error is the likely cause. Other DNA sequences in this specimen translate into the identical CDR3. The chain has TRDV1 and TRDJ1; 7 positions match TRDD3. TCRdb carries no J gene annotation; the J gene was assigned here by matching the DNA with germline. The CDR3 loop spans 18 amino acids. Trimming at V came to 1 base and at J to 0 bases, leaving 11 bases not matched to a gene. In germline, CDR1 is TSWWSYY, CDR2 QGS. Here the CDR3 DNA reads TGTGCTCTTGGGGAACACTGGGGTATATTATCGTACACCGATAAACTCATCTTT. Translation: CALGEHWGILSYTDKLIF.

About this clone: TCRdb pairs this DNA with a much larger clone's protein that differs at residue 13, likely a read error; the protein shown was translated from the DNA. The V and J genes are TRDV2 and TRDJ1, with D perhaps matching TRDD2 (6 bases). As TCRdb names no J gene, one was assigned here on the basis of a DNA match to germline. The V and J ends lost 2 bases and 1 base respectively, with 25 bases between them. Germline V gives CDR1 GEAIGNYY, CDR2 EKD. The CDR3 covers 19 residues. This CDR3 is CACDNSYAAAHKGTDKLIF. The CDR3 coding sequence is TGTGCCTGTGACAACTCCTACGCGGCTGCCCATAAAGGCACCGATAAACTCATCTTT.

With respect to this clone: This likely stems from a read error, as it lies one base from a far larger clone. This CDR3 is also generated by other DNA sequences in the sample. V is TRDV1 and J is TRDJ2, with D perhaps TRDD3 (5 bases). TCRdb supplies no J gene; here it was assigned by aligning the nucleotide sequence to germline. CDR3 length: 18 residues. Per germline, CDR1 TSWWSYY and CDR2 QGS. The germline V and J ends were trimmed by 3 bases and 3 bases, with 20 bases remaining between them. Here the CDR3 reads CALGELLAGRDVTAQLFF. CDR3 coding DNA: TGTGCTCTTGGGGAGCTACTGGCCGGGAGGGATGTGACAGCACAACTCTTCTTT.

About this clone: One base separates it from a far larger clone, so it is likely a read error. The sample contains more than one DNA sequence encoding this CDR3. V gene TRDV2 combines with J gene TRDJ1; 7 positions match TRDD3. The J gene, left out of TCRdb, was set here by checking the DNA against germline. The CDR3 consists of 18 residues. With 0 bases clipped from V and 3 bases from J, the junction kept 15 bases outside the gene matches. CDR1 is GEAIGNYY, CDR2 EKD, per germline. This CDR3 is CACDTVGTWGDGADKLIF. CDR3 nucleotide sequence: TGTGCCTGTGACACCGTGGGTACCTGGGGGGACGGAGCCGATAAACTCATCTTT.

This clone was counted many times. One base separates it from a far larger clone, so it is likely a read error. Other DNA sequences in the sample encode the same CDR3. The rearrangement uses TRDV2 and TRDJ1; TRDD3 matches 7 bases. Germline lookup yields CDR1 GEAIGNYY and CDR2 EKD. The CDR3 extends over 15 amino acids. The CDR3 reads CACDTVGISTDKLIF. The CDR3, as DNA: TGCGCCTGTGACACAGTGGGGATAAGTACCGATAAACTCATCTTT.

On this clone: TCRdb assigns this DNA the protein of a much larger clone, which departs from its translation at residue 12; this likely reflects a read error, and the protein shown comes from translating the DNA. The chain employs TRDV2 and TRDJ1, with 11 bases lining up with TRDD3. TCRdb is silent on the J gene; assignment here came from matching the DNA to germline. The germline V gene encodes CDR1 GEAIGNYY and CDR2 EKD. V lost 1 base, J lost 2 bases, and 11 bases stayed unmatched. The CDR3 runs 18 residues. The CDR3 coding sequence is TGTGCCTGTGACACTTTGCAGCCACTGGGGGATAGGACCGATAAACTCATCTTT. Its protein product is CACDTLQPLGDRTDKLIF.

This clone was seen ten or more times. The sample carries other DNA sequences with the same CDR3. This chain joins TRDV1 and TRDJ1, with 10 bases fitting TRDD3. CDR1 and CDR2 from the germline V gene are TSWWSYY and QGS. Trimming at V came to 0 bases and at J to 0 bases, leaving 10 bases not matched to a gene. The CDR3 extends over 19 amino acids. In DNA form, the CDR3 reads TGTGCTCTTGGGGAACTGCGCACCCGACTGGGGGATTACACCGATAAACTCATCTTT. Protein: CALGELRTRLGDYTDKLIF.

This clone was seen at least ten times. This likely traces to a read error, being one base from a far larger clone. Other nucleotide sequences in the sample specify the same CDR3. The genes are TRDV2 and TRDJ1, with 9 bases that match TRDD3. The CDR3 contains 17 residues. CDR1 and CDR2 from the germline V gene are GEAIGNYY and EKD. Trimming cost V 1 base and J 4 bases; bases outside gene matches: 12. CDR3 nucleotide sequence: TGTGCCTGTGACACTATACGGCGGGGATACGAGGGCGATAAACTCATCTTT. Protein: CACDTIRRGYEGDKLIF.

This clone showed up just a few times. TCRdb's protein for this DNA is that of a much larger clone and differs from the translation at residue 14, likely a read error; the protein shown is the DNA translation. V gene TRDV3 combines with J gene TRDJ1; 9 bases are a match to TRDD3. Since TCRdb gives no J gene, matching the DNA to germline was used here to assign it. The CDR3 is 23 amino acids. The junction had 32 bases not matched to a gene; V was cut back by 3 bases and J by 0 bases. Germline V gene data show CDR1 as TVYSNPD and CDR2 as GDNSRS (reference sequence). CDR3 DNA: TGTGCCTTCCCCACCGGGTTCCCGAGGCCCCACTGGGGGACACGCTCGTACACCGATAAACTCATCTTT. It translates to CAFPTGFPRPHWGTRSYTDKLIF.

Only a few counts were recorded for this clone. A clone one base away is much larger, so this may be a read error. This chain connects TRDV2 to TRDJ1; possibly TRDD3 for D (5 bases). Assignment of the J gene here rests on matching the DNA to germline, because TCRdb gives none. Trimming took 4 bases from V and 0 from J, leaving 26 bases between them. The CDR3 length is 19 residues. Per germline, CDR1 GEAIGNYY and CDR2 EKD. The CDR3, as DNA: TGTGCCTGTGATAACATCATCGCCTCAAGGGGAGCTTACACCGATAAACTCATCTTT. It specifies CACDNIIASRGAYTDKLIF.

About this clone itself: The protein held in TCRdb is that of a much larger clone and does not match this DNA's translation at residue 5, likely because of a read error; the protein shown is translated from the DNA. V gene TRDV2 combines with J gene TRDJ1, with 9 bases lining up with TRDD3. Germline V CDR1 and CDR2: GEAIGNYY, EKD. J gave up 0 bases and V 2 bases, and 12 bases lay outside the gene matches. The CDR3 runs 18 residues. The CDR3 DNA follows: TGTGCCTGTGACAACGTAGGGGGGGATACTCTGTACACCGATAAACTCATCTTT. Translating gives CACDNVGGDTLYTDKLIF.